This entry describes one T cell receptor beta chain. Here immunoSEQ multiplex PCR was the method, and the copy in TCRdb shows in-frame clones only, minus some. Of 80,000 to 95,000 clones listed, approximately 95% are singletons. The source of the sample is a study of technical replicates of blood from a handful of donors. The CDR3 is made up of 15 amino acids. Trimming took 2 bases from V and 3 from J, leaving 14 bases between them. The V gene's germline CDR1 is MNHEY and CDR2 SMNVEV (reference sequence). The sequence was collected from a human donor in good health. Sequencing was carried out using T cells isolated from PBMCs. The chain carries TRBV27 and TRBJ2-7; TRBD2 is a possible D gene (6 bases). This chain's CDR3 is CASSLATSSLYEQYF. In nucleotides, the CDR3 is TGTGCCAGCAGTTTAGCCACTAGCAGCCTCTACGAGCAGTACTTC.